This TCR beta chain was found in a study of TIL therapy for anti-PD-1-resistant metastatic lung cancer. The immunoSEQ assay was v3. TCRdb keeps only in-frame clones here, not all; method: immunoSEQ multiplex PCR. This table has under 6,500 clones, 66% appearing once. Deletions cut 1 base from V and 3 bases from J, with 3 bases between. This CDR3 spans 12 amino acids. Germline V CDR1 and CDR2: MNHGY, SVAAGI. To note about this clone: Its antigen is unidentified.

The study, taken as a whole, reports: Many TIL product clones were absent from baseline tumor, suggesting clonal contraction.

Specified time point: pre-treatment sample, taken before nivolumab and TIL therapy. The tumor samples were excised metastases, mostly pleural nodules or supraclavicular lymph nodes. This sample comprised tumor tissue, obtained at baseline. The clonotype originates from a person aged 30 to 80 with non-small cell lung cancer. The J gene is TRBJ2-5, the V gene TRBV6-9, with unresolved D. For the CDR3, the DNA is TGTGCCAGCAGTTATTTGGAAGAGACCCAGTACTTC. Translation: CASSYLEETQYF.